This TCR beta chain was sequenced in a study of shared clonotypes between healthy human individuals. Study-wide results and limits: The study generally estimated greater richness for naive than memory subsets.

V gave up 0 bases and J gave up 2 bases, with 12 bases separating them. Germline V gene data show CDR1 as SGDLS and CDR2 as YYNGEE. The CDR3 length is 16 residues. Of note for this clone: Antigen unknown.

Assay used: immunoSEQ multiplex PCR; TCRdb lists only in-frame clones, some missing. The sample carries roughly 1,000,000 clones, 75% to 85% recorded once. The source is a young man in good health. Some clones in this sample may be carry-over from other donors' samples. This chain uses TRBV9 with TRBJ2-1; a weak D match, TRBD2 (5 bases). The source material was memory CD4+ T cells from PBMCs. The subset is: CD45RA-negative fraction. The CDR3 here is CASSVVGRGTYNEQFF. Written as DNA, the CDR3 is TGTGCCAGCAGCGTAGTTGGGAGAGGGACCTACAATGAGCAGTTCTTC.